Sequencing of this T cell receptor beta chain was carried out in a study of blood T cell repertoires in COVID-19. About the study: Researchers got acute and convalescent COVID-19 samples from the United States, Italy and Spain. Nucleic acid was either cDNA or gDNA, and it came from T cells, B-cell-depleted T cells, or PBMCs.

Patients in Seattle were enrolled during active infection, then followed longitudinally. Authors' methods: From reference gene primer amplification, estimates of nucleated cell counts were derived. Libraries were prepared by immunoSEQ multiplex PCR; TCRdb keeps only in-frame clonotypes and omits some of them. V and J calls and clone size are given by that table; D and trimming were obtained from the DNA. In the table there are some 350,000 clones, 87% of which are singletons. Deletions cut 0 bases from V and 2 bases from J, with 15 bases between. The germline V gene encodes CDR1 LGHNA and CDR2 YSLEER. The CDR3 extends over 17 amino acids.

The source material was peripheral blood. The sequence derives from a woman aged 45-65 years with COVID-19, enrolled during active disease. The rearrangement links TRBV4-3 to TRBJ2-3; D unresolved. CDR3 DNA: TGCGCCAGCAGCCAAGATCTCTCGGGTGGCCACACAGATACGCAGTATTTT. As protein: CASSQDLSGGHTDTQYF.